Following are 11 T cell receptor beta chains from one sample sequenced in a study of Ad26.COV2.S vaccination and SARS-CoV-2 variants. The method was immunoSEQ multiplex PCR; TCRdb's version includes in-frame clones alone and lacks a portion of them. In the table there are hundreds of thousands of clones, 80% to 90% of which are singletons. Treatment reported: around 19 received Ad26.COV2.S at low or high dose, single or two shots; roughly five received placebo; per-sample allocation not given. Day 63 after the first injection of vaccine or placebo was the sampling time. This material consisted of peripheral blood, taken in a trial of Ad26.COV2.S vaccine versus placebo. These TCRs come from a person aged 18-60 years who received the Ad26.COV2.S COVID-19 vaccine or a placebo.

This clone showed up just a few times. The chain is built from TRBV10-3 and TRBJ1-2; D not certain. There are 13 residues in the CDR3. Trimming removed 4 bases at V and 4 bases at J, with 10 bases between. Germline CDR1 is ENHRY and CDR2 is SYGVKD. The CDR3 coding sequence is TGTGCCATCAGTGGAGACCCTCTCTATGGCTACACCTTC. Its protein is CAISGDPLYGYTF.

The chain recombines TRBV24-1 with TRBJ2-5; perhaps D is TRBD1 or TRBD2 (5 bases each). Trimming shortened V by 8 bases and J by 2 bases, and 17 bases separated the two germline ends. There are 15 residues in the CDR3. Germline loops: CDR1 KGHDR, CDR2 SFDVKD. The CDR3 DNA reads TGTGCCACCAAGTCCTCCGGGACGGCACAAGAGACCCAGTACTTC. This encodes CATKSSGTAQETQYF.

The chain carries TRBV11-2 and TRBJ2-1, with 11 bases that match TRBD2. V lost 1 base and J lost 3; bases outside the gene matches: 5. Germline V gene lookup returns CDR1 SGHAT and CDR2 FQNNGV. The CDR3 covers 17 residues. This CDR3 is CASSLGLAGGFYNEQFF. The CDR3 nucleotides are TGTGCCAGCAGCTTAGGGCTAGCGGGGGGCTTCTACAATGAGCAGTTCTTC.

The rearrangement uses TRBV18 and TRBJ1-6; no clear D. The V end was cut by 3 bases, the J end by 0 bases, with 6 bases between. This CDR3 spans 15 amino acids. Germline assignment: CDR1 KGHSH and CDR2 LQKENI. CDR3 protein: CASSPLSSYNSPLHF. CDR3 bases: TGTGCCAGCTCACCCCTGAGCTCCTATAATTCACCCCTCCACTTT.

As for this clone: The same CDR3 also results from other DNA sequences found in this sample. The chain employs TRBV5-1 and TRBJ2-7; 15 bases fit TRBD2. CDR1 and CDR2 (germline): SGHRS, YFSETQ. CDR3 size: 15 residues. V was pared by 3 bases and J by 3 bases, with 1 base of the junction left unmatched. The CDR3 loop is CASSSGLAGGYEQYF. Here the CDR3 DNA reads TGCGCCAGCAGCTCGGGACTAGCGGGAGGCTACGAGCAGTACTTC.

The gene calls are TRBV19 and TRBJ1-1, with TRBD1 as a possible D gene (6 bases). Germline assignment: CDR1 LNHDA and CDR2 SQIVND (reference sequence). The CDR3 extends over 16 amino acids. Trimming pared 4 bases from V and 5 bases from J, leaving 20 bases between. The CDR3 DNA follows: TGTGCCAGTAGTAACACCCTCGGGGGCACAGGAACTGAAGCTTTCTTT. It yields the protein CASSNTLGGTGTEAFF.

The chain uses TRBV7-3 and TRBJ2-7; 9 bases match TRBD1. Germline-derived CDR1 and CDR2 are SGHTA and FQGTGA. V was clipped by 5 bases and J by 5 bases; unmatched bases: 7. The CDR3 is made up of 14 amino acids. In nucleotides, the CDR3 is TGTGCCAGCAGCCGGGGGGACAGGGCCCACGAGCAGTACTTC. Translating gives CASSRGDRAHEQYF.

The chain uses TRBV19 and TRBJ2-2; a possible D gene is TRBD1 (6 bases). The CDR3 sequence is 13 residues long. V lost 9 bases, J lost 6 bases, and 14 bases lay in between. Germline V gene lookup returns CDR1 LNHDA and CDR2 SQIVND (reference sequence). CDR3 loop: CASSTGRPGELFF. Here the CDR3 DNA reads TGTGCCAGCTCGACAGGACGTCCCGGGGAGCTGTTTTTT. Drawing the rest from reference TRBV19 and TRBJ2-2, the complete variable domain is DGGITQSPKYLFRKEGQNVTLSCEQNLNHDAMYWYRQDPGQGLRLIYYSQIVNDFQKGDIAEGYSVSREKKESFPLTVTSAQKNPTAFYLCASSTGRPGELFFGEGSRLTVL.

To note about this clone: This sample also contains other DNA sequences that code for the same CDR3. CDR3 in amino acids: CASSPGENTEAFF. Here the CDR3 DNA reads TGTGCCAGCTCACCCGGGGAGAACACTGAAGCTTTCTTT. V gene TRBV18 combines with J gene TRBJ1-1; D remains ambiguous. The V gene lost 3 bases and the J gene lost 1 base, with 6 bases spanning the gap. The V gene's germline CDR1 is KGHSH and CDR2 LQKENI. The CDR3 sequence is 13 residues long.

This chain uses TRBV24-1 with TRBJ2-3, with unresolved D. CDR1 is KGHDR, CDR2 SFDVKD, per germline. V shed 1 base and J shed 5 bases, with 3 bases lying between them. This CDR3 is built from 12 residues. CDR3 DNA sequence: TGTGCCACCAGTGATTTCGGAGATACGCAGTATTTT. It yields the protein CATSDFGDTQYF.

The V call is TRBV25-1, the J call TRBJ1-4; D is ambiguous. V was clipped by 6 bases and J by 8 bases, with 10 bases between them. CDR3 size: 12 residues. Per germline, CDR1 MGHDK and CDR2 SYGVNS. Here the CDR3 reads CASSSPGEKLFF. CDR3 nucleotides: TGTGCCAGCAGCTCACCGGGGGAAAAACTGTTTTTT.